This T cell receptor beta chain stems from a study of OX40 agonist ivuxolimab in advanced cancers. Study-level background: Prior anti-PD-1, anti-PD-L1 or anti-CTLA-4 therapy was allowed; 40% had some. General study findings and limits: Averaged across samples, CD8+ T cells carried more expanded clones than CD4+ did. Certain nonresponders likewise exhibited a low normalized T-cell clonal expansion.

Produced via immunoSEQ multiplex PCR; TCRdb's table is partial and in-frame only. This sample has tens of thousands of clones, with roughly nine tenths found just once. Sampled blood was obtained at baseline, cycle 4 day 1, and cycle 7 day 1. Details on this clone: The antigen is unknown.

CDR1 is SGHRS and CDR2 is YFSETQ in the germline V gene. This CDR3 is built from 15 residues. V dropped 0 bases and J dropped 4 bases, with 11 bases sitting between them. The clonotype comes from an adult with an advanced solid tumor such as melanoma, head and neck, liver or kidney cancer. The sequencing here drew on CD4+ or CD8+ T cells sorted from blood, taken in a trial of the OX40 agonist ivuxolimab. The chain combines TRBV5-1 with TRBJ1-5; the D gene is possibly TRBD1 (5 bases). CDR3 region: CASSLGGTDNQPQHF. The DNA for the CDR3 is TGCGCCAGCAGCTTGGGAGGGACGGATAATCAGCCCCAGCATTTT.